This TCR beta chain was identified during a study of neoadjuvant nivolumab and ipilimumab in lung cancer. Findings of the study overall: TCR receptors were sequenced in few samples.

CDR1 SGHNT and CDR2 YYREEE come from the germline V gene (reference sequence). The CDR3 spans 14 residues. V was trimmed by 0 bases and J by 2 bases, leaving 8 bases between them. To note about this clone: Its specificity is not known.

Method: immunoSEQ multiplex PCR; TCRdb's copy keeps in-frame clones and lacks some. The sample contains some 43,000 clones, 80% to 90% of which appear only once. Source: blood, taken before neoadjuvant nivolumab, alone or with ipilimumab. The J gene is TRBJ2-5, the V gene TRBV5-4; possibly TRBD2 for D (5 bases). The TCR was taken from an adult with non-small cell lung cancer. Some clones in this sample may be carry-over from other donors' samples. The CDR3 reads CASSLVGVQETQYF. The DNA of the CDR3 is TGTGCCAGCAGCTTGGTCGGGGTACAAGAGACCCAGTACTTC.